This is a list of T cell receptor beta chains from one sample in a study of patients and donors after allogeneic stem cell transplantation. TCRdb re-called the RT-PCR reads with MiXCR, one entry per CDR3 protein. The sample shows over 10,000 distinct CDR3 sequences, about 25% of them seen only once. The sample was blood, either unsorted or a sorted T cell fraction (not recorded which). The receptors were gathered from a human donor who was either an allogeneic HSCT recipient or a stem cell or donor lymphocyte infusion donor (not recorded which). It is not recorded whose cells these are; they may come from a transplant donor. Each CDR3 is given with its conserved first and last residue. The order of the fields is D gene, clone size, V gene, J gene, CDR3 protein, CDR3 DNA. The D gene is left open where the match is weak. Expanded clones get a size class; other rows say once, few or many, or leave the size out.

-	few	TRBV20-1	TRBJ2-1	CSARMWPNEQFF	TGCAGTGCTAGGATGTGGCCCAATGAGCAGTTCTTC
TRBD2	-	TRBV20-1	TRBJ2-5	CSARLAGNQETQYF	TGCAGTGCGCGACTAGCGGGGAACCAAGAGACCCAGTACTTC
-	many	TRBV5-5	TRBJ1-3	CASSSVAGKTHSGNTIYF	TGTGCCAGCAGCTCCGTCGCGGGGAAAACCCACTCTGGAAACACCATATATTTT
TRBD1	few	TRBV10-3	TRBJ1-5	CAISGDRGGNQPQHF	TGTGCCATCAGTGGGGACAGGGGAGGCAATCAGCCCCAGCATTTT
-	few	TRBV5-1	TRBJ2-3	CASRIQGKDTQYF	TGCGCCAGCAGAATCCAAGGGAAAGATACGCAGTATTTT
-	-	TRBV12-3/TRBV12-4	TRBJ2-3	CASSATDTQYF	TGTGCCAGCAGTGCCACAGATACGCAGTATTTT
-	-	TRBV29-1	TRBJ2-2	CSAKTAVTRQNTGELFF	TGCAGCGCTAAAACCGCGGTAACGAGACAAAACACCGGGGAGCTGTTTTTT
-	many	TRBV6-5	TRBJ1-1	CASSAPRGGNTEAFF	TGTGCCAGCAGTGCCCCCAGGGGAGGCAACACTGAAGCTTTCTTT
-	-	TRBV7-8	TRBJ2-1	CASSLSLVSYNEQFF	TGTGCCAGCAGCTTATCACTAGTCTCCTACAATGAGCAGTTCTTC
-	-	TRBV7-6	TRBJ2-3	CASSLAAISADTQYF	TGTGCCAGCAGCTTAGCCGCAATAAGCGCAGATACGCAGTATTTT
-	few	TRBV14	TRBJ1-1	CASRRGSFMNTEAFF	TGTGCCAGCAGAAGGGGATCGTTCATGAACACTGAAGCTTTCTTT
-	few	TRBV6-2/TRBV6-3	TRBJ1-3	CASSYDPGNTIYF	TGTGCCAGCAGTTACGACCCTGGAAACACCATATATTTT
-	few	TRBV7-2	TRBJ1-2	CASSSGGPRANYGYTF	TGTGCCAGCAGCTCGGGGGGTCCTCGAGCCAACTATGGCTACACCTTC
TRBD1	few	TRBV12-3/TRBV12-4	TRBJ1-3	CASSPDRGTGNTIYF	TGTGCCAGCAGCCCAGACAGGGGCACCGGAAACACCATATATTTT
TRBD1	-	TRBV27	TRBJ2-1	CASSLFWTGWKGDEQFF	TGTGCCAGCAGTCTCTTCTGGACAGGGTGGAAGGGCGATGAGCAGTTCTTC
TRBD2	-	TRBV6-5	TRBJ2-3	CASSHHWDSGTTDTQYF	TGTGCCAGCAGCCACCATTGGGATAGCGGGACCACAGATACGCAGTATTTT
-	few	TRBV20-1	TRBJ1-1	CSSRQVNTEAFF	TGCAGTTCTAGACAGGTGAACACTGAAGCTTTCTTT
-	-	TRBV18	TRBJ1-1	CASSPPIWNTEAFF	TGTGCCAGCTCACCACCGATATGGAACACTGAAGCTTTCTTT
-	-	TRBV27	TRBJ1-1	CASSLSRGWTEAFF	TGTGCCAGCAGTTTGTCGAGGGGATGGACTGAAGCTTTCTTT
TRBD2	medium-sized	TRBV7-6	TRBJ2-5	CASSMTSGRAQETQYF	TGTGCCAGCAGCATGACTAGCGGGAGAGCACAAGAGACCCAGTACTTC
-	medium-sized	TRBV11-2	TRBJ1-1	CASSLSSSSGYEAFF	TGTGCCAGCAGCTTATCGTCATCTTCGGGATATGAAGCTTTCTTT
-	few	TRBV30	TRBJ1-1	CAWKIVTTEAFF	TGTGCCTGGAAGATAGTGACCACTGAAGCTTTCTTT
TRBD1	few	TRBV6-2/TRBV6-3	TRBJ1-2	CASSNPGGLNYGYTF	TGTGCCAGCAGTAATCCAGGGGGTTTAAACTATGGCTACACCTTC
-	large	TRBV12-3/TRBV12-4	TRBJ1-2	CASSPGGGGYTF	TGTGCCAGCAGTCCGGGGGGTGGTGGCTACACCTTC
-	few	TRBV7-2	TRBJ1-5	CASSLGSQPQHF	TGTGCCAGCAGCTTAGGAAGTCAGCCCCAGCATTTT
TRBD1	-	TRBV20-1	TRBJ2-7	CSARDRGKLEQYF	TGCAGTGCCAGAGACAGGGGGAAACTCGAGCAGTACTTC
-	few	TRBV6-1	TRBJ1-2	CASNPRRGVDYGYTF	TGTGCCAGCAACCCCCGGAGGGGGGTGGACTATGGCTACACCTTC
TRBD2	few	TRBV4-3	TRBJ2-1	CASSQEGGLVRLHEQFF	TGCGCCAGCAGCCAAGAGGGGGGACTAGTGAGGCTCCATGAGCAGTTCTTC
TRBD1	few	TRBV15	TRBJ1-2	CATSRLGQGVGYGYTF	TGTGCCACCAGCAGACTTGGACAGGGCGTCGGCTATGGCTACACCTTC
TRBD2	many	TRBV7-2	TRBJ2-4	CASSPGRGQNIQYF	TGTGCCAGCAGCCCTGGGAGGGGCCAAAACATTCAGTACTTC
-	few	TRBV10-3	TRBJ1-3	CAIATYTGNTIYF	TGTGCCATCGCCACCTATACTGGAAACACCATATATTTT
TRBD2	-	TRBV3-1	TRBJ2-7	CASSRGLAGLSYEQYF	TGTGCCAGCAGCCGAGGACTAGCGGGCCTCTCCTACGAGCAGTACTTC
-	-	TRBV29-1	TRBJ1-1	CSAGQHNTEAFF	TGCAGCGCCGGACAGCACAACACTGAAGCTTTCTTT
-	few	TRBV24-1	TRBJ2-1	CATSQTSNEQFF	TGTGCCACCAGTCAAACTTCCAATGAGCAGTTCTTC
-	-	TRBV6-5	TRBJ1-1	CASSYRGQNTEAFF	TGTGCCAGCAGTTACCGAGGACAGAACACTGAAGCTTTCTTT
-	few	TRBV5-1	TRBJ1-1	CASSLVPGPGTEAFF	TGCGCCAGCAGCTTGGTTCCGGGGCCGGGTACTGAAGCTTTCTTT
-	medium-sized	TRBV29-1	TRBJ2-3	CSSSGGTDTQYF	TGCAGCTCGAGTGGGGGCACAGATACGCAGTATTTT
-	-	TRBV18	TRBJ1-2	CASSQEPHGYTF	TGTGCCAGCTCACAGGAACCACATGGCTACACCTTC
TRBD2	-	TRBV5-1	TRBJ2-3	CASSETSGNADTQYF	TGCGCCAGCAGCGAGACTAGCGGGAACGCAGATACGCAGTATTTT
TRBD1	many	TRBV27	TRBJ1-4	CASSLFGTGVEKLFF	TGTGCCAGCAGTTTATTCGGGACAGGGGTTGAAAAACTGTTTTTT
-	-	TRBV24-1	TRBJ2-1	CATSGSSYNEQFF	TGTGCCACCAGTGGTAGCTCCTACAATGAGCAGTTCTTC
-	-	TRBV27	TRBJ1-1	CARLEAFF	TGTGCCAGGCTTGAAGCTTTCTTT
-	medium-sized	TRBV20-1	TRBJ1-5	CSASDSGGPQHF	TGCAGTGCTTCGGACAGCGGTGGGCCCCAGCATTTT
TRBD1	-	TRBV5-1	TRBJ1-1	CASSVRDRGRRTEAFF	TGCGCCAGCAGCGTCCGGGACAGGGGGCGCAGGACTGAAGCTTTCTTT
-	-	TRBV3-1	TRBJ1-1	CASSQLGGAEAFF	TGTGCCAGCAGCCAGCTGGGGGGAGCTGAAGCTTTCTTT
-	-	TRBV7-9	TRBJ2-7	CASSQPRGRSSYEQYF	TGTGCCAGCAGCCAACCTAGGGGGAGGAGCTCCTACGAGCAGTACTTC
-	many	TRBV7-9	TRBJ1-5	CASRSDGDNQPQHF	TGTGCCAGCAGATCGGACGGTGACAATCAGCCCCAGCATTTT
TRBD1	-	TRBV6-6	TRBJ1-5	CASREDRASNQPQHF	TGTGCCAGCAGGGAGGACAGGGCGAGCAATCAGCCCCAGCATTTT
-	many	TRBV6-5	TRBJ1-4	CASSLWAGDEKLFF	TGTGCCAGCAGTCTCTGGGCGGGAGATGAAAAACTGTTTTTT
-	few	TRBV29-1	TRBJ2-7	CSVEDRGHYEQYF	TGCAGCGTTGAAGATCGTGGGCACTACGAGCAGTACTTC
-	few	TRBV6-5	TRBJ1-1	CASSCLGGGGPTEAFF	TGTGCCAGCAGTTGCCTCGGTGGGGGGGGGCCAACTGAAGCTTTCTTT
-	-	TRBV9	TRBJ1-2	CASSVSGGLDGYTF	TGTGCCAGCAGCGTATCGGGGGGGCTTGATGGCTACACCTTC
TRBD1	-	TRBV12-3/TRBV12-4	TRBJ2-1	CASSLIGTGYIEQFF	TGTGCCAGCAGTTTAATCGGGACAGGGTACATTGAGCAGTTCTTC
TRBD1	few	TRBV18	TRBJ1-1	CASSLTGGTEAFF	TGTGCCAGCTCCCTAACAGGGGGCACTGAAGCTTTCTTT
TRBD1	-	TRBV28	TRBJ1-6	CASSRDRGTYNSPLHF	TGTGCCAGCAGTCGGGACAGGGGGACCTATAATTCACCCCTCCACTTT
-	few	TRBV29-1	TRBJ1-1	CSGWGGRGNTEAFF	TGCAGCGGCTGGGGTGGCAGGGGAAACACTGAAGCTTTCTTT
-	medium-sized	TRBV4-2	TRBJ1-4	CASEPGDAANEKLFF	TGTGCCAGCGAGCCGGGGGATGCTGCTAATGAAAAACTGTTTTTT